Each of the 30 T cell receptor beta chains below was sequenced from the same sample in a study of blood T cell repertoires in COVID-19. Data came from immunoSEQ multiplex PCR; TCRdb stores just in-frame clones and leaves some out. Here the sample spans 150,000 to 200,000 clones, roughly 90% being singletons. The sample was peripheral blood. The receptors shown here come from a man between 60 and 75 years old with active or convalescent COVID-19.

The chain joins TRBV6-6 to TRBJ1-5; 7 bases agree with TRBD1. The J segment lost 2 bases and the V segment lost 6 bases, leaving 10 bases of the junction unmatched. CDR3 length: 16 residues. The germline gives CDR1 MNHNY, CDR2 SVGAGI (reference sequence). The DNA of the CDR3 is TGTGCCAGCAGCCAAGACAGGGTGGTTCGCAATCAGCCCCAGCATTTT. It codes for CASSQDRVVRNQPQHF.

The genes are TRBV7-2 and TRBJ2-1; TRBD2 matches at 7 bases. Germline CDR1 SGHTA, CDR2 FQGNSA. V lost 5 bases and J lost 8; bases outside the gene matches: 6. The CDR3 is 13 residues long. The CDR3 DNA reads TGTGCCAGCAGCCTCAATCGGGAGGATGAGCAGTTCTTC. Translating it yields CASSLNREDEQFF.

This rearrangement joins TRBV9 to TRBJ2-6, with D perhaps matching TRBD1 (6 bases). Germline V lookup: CDR1 SGDLS, CDR2 YYNGEE. Trimming removed 1 base from V and 0 bases from J, with 14 bases in between. This CDR3 spans 18 amino acids. The CDR3, as DNA: TGTGCCAGCAGCGTATTGGACAGTCCTCTCTCTGGGGCCAACGTCCTGACTTTC. Amino acids: CASSVLDSPLSGANVLTF.

The chain is built from TRBV12-3 or TRBV12-4 and TRBJ1-1; no clear D. Trimming took 8 bases from V and 3 from J, leaving 13 bases between them. The CDR3 totals 13 residues. CDR3 loop: CASRVGPYTEAFF. CDR3 bases: TGTGCCAGCCGGGTCGGTCCCTACACTGAAGCTTTCTTT.

This chain links TRBV25-1 with TRBJ1-6; maybe TRBD1 (6 bases). This CDR3 is 14 amino acids long. Germline CDR1 and CDR2: MGHDK and SYGVNS. Deletions cut 0 bases from V and 8 bases from J, with 8 bases between. CDR3 in DNA: TGTGCCAGCAGTGAATACAGGGGTGATTCACCCCTCCACTTT. Amino acid sequence: CASSEYRGDSPLHF.

This chain joins TRBV12-3 or TRBV12-4 and TRBJ1-6; D gene uncertain. The CDR3 has 13 amino acids. The germline V and J ends were trimmed by 1 base and 7 bases, with 5 bases remaining between them. CDR3 DNA: TGTGCCAGCAGTTTAGGGGAGAATTCACCCCTCCACTTT. Its translation is CASSLGENSPLHF.

This clone has a single count. The gene calls are TRBV5-1 and TRBJ1-2, with no clear D. Germline V gene lookup returns CDR1 SGHRS and CDR2 YFSETQ. V was shortened by 1 base and J by 0 bases, with 7 bases between the two germline ends. This CDR3 is 14 amino acids long. The CDR3 spells CASSLTDPNYGYTF. CDR3 DNA: TGCGCCAGCAGCTTGACAGACCCTAACTATGGCTACACCTTC.

The chain recombines TRBV29-1 with TRBJ2-7, with a possible D match to TRBD1 (5 bases). CDR3 length: 14 amino acids. V was cut by 4 bases and J by 7 bases, with 20 bases left in between. In germline, CDR1 is SQVTM, CDR2 ANQGSEA. The DNA for the CDR3 is TGCAGCGTTGTGGGGCCGTCGGGTATAGGGGAGCAGTACTTC. This gives the protein CSVVGPSGIGEQYF.

This chain joins TRBV29-1 and TRBJ2-6; D might be TRBD1 (6 bases). CDR1 SQVTM and CDR2 ANQGSEA come from the germline V gene. This CDR3 has 16 amino acids. The V end lost 6 bases, the J end lost 2 bases, and 17 bases lay between the germline ends. The CDR3 is CSVDLNREPGANVLTF. CDR3 coding DNA: TGCAGCGTCGACCTAAACAGGGAACCTGGGGCCAACGTCCTGACTTTC.

The J gene is TRBJ1-5, the V gene TRBV3-1 (or the pseudogene TRBV3-2), with D unresolved. CDR3 length equals 16 residues. Germline-derived CDR1 and CDR2 are LGHDT and YNNKEL (reference sequence). V was shortened by 0 bases and J by 1 base, with 10 bases between the two germline ends. The chain's CDR3 is CASSQDPAGSNQPQHF. In DNA form, the CDR3 reads TGTGCCAGCAGCCAAGATCCAGCCGGGAGCAATCAGCCCCAGCATTTT.

For the CDR3, the DNA is TGTGCCAGCAGTTACTCGATCCAGGTTCTGGCTTTCTTT. Its protein product is CASSYSIQVLAFF. The genes are TRBV6-5 and TRBJ1-1; D remains unclear. CDR1 and CDR2 from the germline V gene are MNHEY and SVGAGI. This CDR3 contains 13 residues. V dropped 0 bases and J dropped 11 bases, with 13 bases sitting between them.

For the CDR3, the DNA is TGTGCCAGCACCCAAGACAGGGGTCTCTATGGCTACACCTTC. Translation gives CASTQDRGLYGYTF. The chain combines TRBV11-2 with TRBJ1-2; 8 nucleotides match TRBD1. The length of the CDR3 is 14 residues. Trimming took 7 bases from V and 4 from J; bases not matched to a gene: 8. Germline V CDR1 and CDR2: SGHAT, FQNNGV.

The V and J genes are TRBV24-1 and TRBJ1-2; 9 bases align to TRBD1. Germline-derived CDR1 and CDR2 are KGHDR and SFDVKD. The CDR3 is 14 amino acids. Trimming removed 5 bases from V and 7 bases from J; junction bases left unmatched: 7. The CDR3 spells CATSAGQGIGGYTF. DNA for the CDR3: TGTGCCACCAGTGCCGGACAGGGGATAGGTGGCTACACCTTC.

CDR3 sequence reads: CASSRGGQLANYGYTF. For the CDR3, the DNA is TGTGCCAGCAGCCGAGGTGGACAGCTAGCTAACTATGGCTACACCTTC. V and J are TRBV3-1 (or the pseudogene TRBV3-2) and TRBJ1-2; perhaps TRBD1 as D (6 bases). Looked up from germline, CDR1 is LGHDT and CDR2 is YNNKEL (reference sequence). The CDR3 extends over 16 amino acids. V lost 4 bases and J lost 0, with 15 bases in between.

The chain has TRBV5-6 and TRBJ1-4; D gene unclear. The length of the CDR3 is 13 residues. V was trimmed by 6 bases and J by 13 bases, leaving 19 bases between them. Germline-derived CDR1 and CDR2 are SGHDT and YYEEEE. The CDR3 region has the DNA TGTGCCAGCAACACCAACAGAGCCCCTCGACTGTTTTTT. Its translation: CASNTNRAPRLFF.

The CDR3 reads CASSTQDSYYGYTF. The DNA of the CDR3 is TGTGCCAGTAGTACCCAGGACAGCTACTATGGCTACACCTTC. The chain links TRBV19 to TRBJ1-2, with TRBD1 as a possible D gene (6 bases). Germline V CDR1 and CDR2: LNHDA, SQIVND (reference sequence). V gave up 4 bases and J gave up 3 bases, with 12 bases separating them. The CDR3 totals 14 residues. The whole variable domain, filled in from reference TRBV19 and TRBJ1-2, reads DGGITQSPKYLFRKEGQNVTLSCEQNLNHDAMYWYRQDPGQGLRLIYYSQIVNDFQKGDIAEGYSVSREKKESFPLTVTSAQKNPTAFYLCASSTQDSYYGYTFGSGTRLTVV.

V and J are TRBV6-5 and TRBJ1-6; 8 positions agree with TRBD1. The CDR3 length is 12 residues. Trimming took 8 bases from V and 8 from J; bases not matched to a gene: 2. The germline CDR1 and CDR2 sequences are MNHEY and SVGAGI. This CDR3 reads CASEDRDSPLHF. The CDR3 DNA sequence: TGTGCCAGCGAGGACAGGGATTCACCCCTCCACTTT.

The chain has TRBV19 and TRBJ2-1; 10 bases match TRBD1. In germline, CDR1 is LNHDA, CDR2 SQIVND (reference sequence). Trimming removed 4 bases from V and 9 bases from J; junction bases left unmatched: 3. This CDR3 is built from 13 residues. CDR3: CASSRGQGREQFF. The CDR3 bases are TGTGCCAGTAGTAGGGGACAGGGGCGTGAGCAGTTCTTC.

This clone appeared once. J is TRBJ2-1 and V is TRBV18; 8 bases line up with TRBD2. CDR3 size: 15 residues. Losses at the gene ends were 2 bases for V and 5 bases for J; bases not matched to a gene: 5. Germline V gives CDR1 KGHSH, CDR2 LQKENI. CDR3 sequence: CASSPASGRDNEQFF. Here the CDR3 DNA reads TGTGCCAGCTCACCAGCTAGCGGGCGGGACAATGAGCAGTTCTTC.

The chain has TRBV29-1 and TRBJ1-5; TRBD1 aligns across 8 bases. The CDR3 extends over 14 amino acids. J gave up 2 bases and V 4 bases, and 4 bases lay outside the gene matches. The germline CDR1 and CDR2 sequences are SQVTM and ANQGSEA. The CDR3 is CSVVDRVGNQPQHF. CDR3 in DNA: TGCAGCGTTGTGGACAGGGTGGGCAATCAGCCCCAGCATTTT.

The chain's CDR3 is CASSRTNTDTQYF. The CDR3 region has the DNA TGTGCCAGCAGCAGGACAAACACAGATACGCAGTATTTT. This sequence joins TRBV27 and TRBJ2-3; weak D call: TRBD1 (5 bases). This CDR3 contains 13 residues. The V end was cut by 6 bases, the J end by 2 bases, with 9 bases between. Germline V gives CDR1 MNHEY, CDR2 SMNVEV (reference sequence).

CDR3 nucleotide sequence: TGTGCCATCAGTGAGGCGGCCGGCTACGAGCAGTACTTC. It codes for CAISEAAGYEQYF. The J gene is TRBJ2-7, the V gene TRBV10-3, with unresolved D. Germline V gives CDR1 ENHRY, CDR2 SYGVKD. Trimming removed 2 bases at V and 3 bases at J, with 8 bases between. The CDR3 contains 13 residues.

Only a few counts were recorded for this clone. The chain couples TRBV30 to TRBJ1-2; TRBD1 might be the D (6 bases). This CDR3 has 12 amino acids. CDR1 GTSNPN and CDR2 SVGIG come from the germline V gene (reference sequence). V lost 0 bases and J lost 8, with 10 bases in between. CDR3 coding DNA: TGTGCCTGGAGTGTACAGGGCCAGGGCTACACCTTC. Translation gives CAWSVQGQGYTF.

The chain uses TRBV5-1 and TRBJ2-7, with 7 bases aligning to TRBD1. This CDR3 contains 16 residues. Trimming at V came to 6 bases and at J to 0 bases, leaving 12 bases not matched to a gene. CDR1 and CDR2 (germline): SGHRS, YFSETQ. The CDR3 coding sequence is TGCGCCAGCACCCGAGGACAGGAACTTAGCTCCTACGAGCAGTACTTC. Translated, it gives CASTRGQELSSYEQYF.

V gene TRBV5-4 combines with J gene TRBJ2-7; the match to TRBD2 covers 13 bases. The germline CDR1 and CDR2 sequences are SGHNT and YYREEE (reference sequence). V trimming: 7 bases; J trimming: 4 bases; junction bases outside the gene matches: 5. The CDR3 spans 14 residues. The CDR3 DNA reads TGTGCCAGCCAACTAGCGGGAGGGCCTTACGAGCAGTACTTC. Translation gives CASQLAGGPYEQYF.

The chain combines TRBV6-5 with TRBJ1-6; D gene unclear. Germline CDR1 and CDR2: MNHEY and SVGAGI. The CDR3 runs 12 residues. Trimming pared 7 bases from V and 7 bases from J, leaving 8 bases between. This chain's CDR3 is CASTGWNSPLHF. In DNA, the CDR3 is TGTGCCAGCACAGGTTGGAATTCACCCCTCCACTTT.

The V and J genes are TRBV19 and TRBJ2-2, with TRBD2 identical over 10 bases. This CDR3 is 16 amino acids long. CDR1 and CDR2 from the germline V gene are LNHDA and SQIVND (reference sequence). V shed 10 bases, J shed 11 bases, and the junction held 19 bases outside the gene matches. CDR3 sequence: CATSNGPAGGSGELFF. In DNA, the CDR3 is TGTGCCACTTCCAACGGCCCAGCGGGAGGGAGTGGAGAGCTGTTTTTT.

This chain connects TRBV6-5 to TRBJ1-1, with 8 bases that match TRBD1. J gave up 1 base and V 7 bases, and 5 bases lay outside the gene matches. The CDR3 is 14 residues long. CDR1 MNHEY and CDR2 SVGAGI come from the germline V gene. The CDR3 protein is CASTTGQGNTEAFF. DNA of the CDR3: TGTGCCAGCACCACTGGACAGGGGAACACTGAAGCTTTCTTT.

The CDR3 coding sequence is TGTGCCAGCAGCCTCGGTTGGGTCAGTCGTACTAACAATGAGCAGTTCTTC. It specifies CASSLGWVSRTNNEQFF. The V gene is TRBV13, the J gene TRBJ2-1; no definite D call. Germline lookup yields CDR1 PRHDT and CDR2 FYEKMQ (reference sequence). The CDR3 totals 17 residues. V was shortened by 5 bases and J by 5 bases, with 22 bases between the two germline ends.

The rearrangement links TRBV6-5 to TRBJ2-3, with a possible D match to TRBD2 (5 bases). Trimming took off 5 bases at V and 5 bases at J, with 17 bases between the two ends. This CDR3 is 15 amino acids long. Germline-derived CDR1 and CDR2 are MNHEY and SVGAGI. CDR3 sequence reads: CASSPWAEAGDTQYF. As DNA, the CDR3 is TGTGCCAGCAGTCCCTGGGCGGAGGCTGGAGATACGCAGTATTTT.